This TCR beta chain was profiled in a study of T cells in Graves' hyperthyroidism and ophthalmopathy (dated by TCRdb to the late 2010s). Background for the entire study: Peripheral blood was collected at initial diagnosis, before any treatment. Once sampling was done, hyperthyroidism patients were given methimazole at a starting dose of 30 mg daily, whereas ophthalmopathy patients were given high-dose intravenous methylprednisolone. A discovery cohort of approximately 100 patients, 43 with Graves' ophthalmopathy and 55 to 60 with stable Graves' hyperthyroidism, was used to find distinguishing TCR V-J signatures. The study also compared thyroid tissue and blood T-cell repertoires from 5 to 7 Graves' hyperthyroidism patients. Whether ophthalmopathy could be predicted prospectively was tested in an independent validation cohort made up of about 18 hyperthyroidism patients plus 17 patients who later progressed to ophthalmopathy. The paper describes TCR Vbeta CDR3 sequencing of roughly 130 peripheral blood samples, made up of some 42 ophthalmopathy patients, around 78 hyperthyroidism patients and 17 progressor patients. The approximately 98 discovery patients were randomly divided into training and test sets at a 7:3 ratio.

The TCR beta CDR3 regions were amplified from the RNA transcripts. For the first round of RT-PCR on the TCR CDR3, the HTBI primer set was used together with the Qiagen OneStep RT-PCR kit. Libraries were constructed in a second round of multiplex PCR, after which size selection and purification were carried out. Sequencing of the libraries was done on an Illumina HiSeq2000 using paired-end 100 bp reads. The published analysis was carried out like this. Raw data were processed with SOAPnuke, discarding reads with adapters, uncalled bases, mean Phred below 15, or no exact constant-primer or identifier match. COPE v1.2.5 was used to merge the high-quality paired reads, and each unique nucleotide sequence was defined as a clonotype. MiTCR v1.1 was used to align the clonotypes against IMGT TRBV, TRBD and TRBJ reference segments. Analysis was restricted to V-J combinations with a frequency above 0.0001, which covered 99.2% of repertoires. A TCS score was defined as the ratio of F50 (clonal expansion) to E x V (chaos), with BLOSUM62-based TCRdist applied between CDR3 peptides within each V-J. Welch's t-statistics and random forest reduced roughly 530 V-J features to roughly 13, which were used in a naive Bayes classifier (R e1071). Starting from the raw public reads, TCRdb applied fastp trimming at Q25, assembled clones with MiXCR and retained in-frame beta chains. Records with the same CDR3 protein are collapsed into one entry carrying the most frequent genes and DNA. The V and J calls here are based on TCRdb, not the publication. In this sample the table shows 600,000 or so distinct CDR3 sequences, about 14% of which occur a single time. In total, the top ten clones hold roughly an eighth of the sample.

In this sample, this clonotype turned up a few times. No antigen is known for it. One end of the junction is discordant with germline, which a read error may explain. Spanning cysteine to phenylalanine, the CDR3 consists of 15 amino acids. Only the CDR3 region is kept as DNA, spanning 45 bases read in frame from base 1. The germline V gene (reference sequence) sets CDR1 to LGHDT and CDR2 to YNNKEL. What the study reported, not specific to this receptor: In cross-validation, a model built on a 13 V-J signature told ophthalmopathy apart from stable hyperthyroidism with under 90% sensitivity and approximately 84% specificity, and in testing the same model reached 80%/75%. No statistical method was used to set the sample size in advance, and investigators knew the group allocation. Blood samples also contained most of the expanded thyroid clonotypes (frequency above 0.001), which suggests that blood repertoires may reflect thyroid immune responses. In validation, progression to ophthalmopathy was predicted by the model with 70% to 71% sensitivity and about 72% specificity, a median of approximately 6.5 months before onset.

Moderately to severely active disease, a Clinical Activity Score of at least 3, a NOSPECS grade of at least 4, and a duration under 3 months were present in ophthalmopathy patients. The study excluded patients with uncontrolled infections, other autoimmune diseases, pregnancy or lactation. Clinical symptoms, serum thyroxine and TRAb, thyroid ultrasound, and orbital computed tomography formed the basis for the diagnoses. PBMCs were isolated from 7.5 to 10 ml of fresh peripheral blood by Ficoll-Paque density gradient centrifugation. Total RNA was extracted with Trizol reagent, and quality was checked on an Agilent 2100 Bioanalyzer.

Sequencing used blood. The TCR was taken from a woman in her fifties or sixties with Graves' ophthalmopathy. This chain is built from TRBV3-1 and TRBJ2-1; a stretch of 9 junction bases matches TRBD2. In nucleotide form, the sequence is TGTGCCAGCAGCCAAGTGGCTAGCGGGAAAAGTGAGCAGTCCTTC. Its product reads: CASSQVASGKSEQSF.